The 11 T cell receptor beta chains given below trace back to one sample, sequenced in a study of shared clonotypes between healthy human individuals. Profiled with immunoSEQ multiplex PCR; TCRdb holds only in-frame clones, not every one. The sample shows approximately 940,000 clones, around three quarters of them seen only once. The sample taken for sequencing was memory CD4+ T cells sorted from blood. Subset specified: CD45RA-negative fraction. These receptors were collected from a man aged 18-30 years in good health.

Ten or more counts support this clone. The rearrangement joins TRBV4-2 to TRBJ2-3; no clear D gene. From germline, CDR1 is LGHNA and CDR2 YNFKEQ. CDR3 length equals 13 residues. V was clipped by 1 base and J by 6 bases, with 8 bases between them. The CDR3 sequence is CASSQARSDTQYF. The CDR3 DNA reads TGTGCCAGCAGCCAAGCCCGGTCGGATACGCAGTATTTT.

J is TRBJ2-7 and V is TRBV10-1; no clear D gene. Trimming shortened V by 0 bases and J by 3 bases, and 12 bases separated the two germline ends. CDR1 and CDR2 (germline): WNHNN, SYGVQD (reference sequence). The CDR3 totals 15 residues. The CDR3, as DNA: TGCGCCAGCAGTGAGTCGCGTTCTTCCCTCTACGAGCAGTACTTC. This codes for CASSESRSSLYEQYF.

The CDR3 region is CASSSDRDSPLHF. In nucleotides, the CDR3 is TGTGCCAGCAGCTCAGACAGGGACTCACCCCTCCACTTT. The chain recombines TRBV7-3 with TRBJ1-6; 7 positions match TRBD1. With 4 bases clipped from V and 10 bases from J, the junction kept 4 bases outside the gene matches. Germline values: CDR1 SGHTA, CDR2 FQGTGA. This CDR3 region has 13 residues. Combining the CDR3 with reference TRBV7-3 and TRBJ1-6 gives the whole variable domain GAGVSQTPSNKVTEKGKYVELRCDPISGHTALYWYRQSLGQGPEFLIYFQGTGAADDSGLPNDRFFAVRPEGSVSTLKIQRTERGDSAVYLCASSSDRDSPLHFGNGTRLTVT.

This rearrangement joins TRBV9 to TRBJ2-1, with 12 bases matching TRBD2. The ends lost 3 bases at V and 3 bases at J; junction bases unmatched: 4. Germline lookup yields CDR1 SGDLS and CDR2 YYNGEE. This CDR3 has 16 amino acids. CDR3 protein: CASSALAGGDYNEQFF. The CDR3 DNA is TGTGCCAGCAGCGCCCTAGCGGGAGGGGACTACAATGAGCAGTTCTTC.

CDR3 residues: CASSSSETGDYNEQFF. The CDR3 bases are TGTGCCAGCAGCTCCTCGGAAACGGGAGATTACAATGAGCAGTTCTTC. The V and J genes are TRBV28 and TRBJ2-1; maybe TRBD2 (6 bases). This CDR3 comprises 16 residues. V was cut by 6 bases and J by 4 bases, with 19 bases left in between. Germline V gene data show CDR1 as MDHEN and CDR2 as SYDVKM.

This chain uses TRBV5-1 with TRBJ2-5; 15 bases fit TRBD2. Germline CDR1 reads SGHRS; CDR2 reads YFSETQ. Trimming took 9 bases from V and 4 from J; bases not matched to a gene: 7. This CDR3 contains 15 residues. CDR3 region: CATRTSGGAGETQYF. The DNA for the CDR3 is TGCGCCACCCGGACTAGCGGGGGGGCCGGAGAGACCCAGTACTTC.

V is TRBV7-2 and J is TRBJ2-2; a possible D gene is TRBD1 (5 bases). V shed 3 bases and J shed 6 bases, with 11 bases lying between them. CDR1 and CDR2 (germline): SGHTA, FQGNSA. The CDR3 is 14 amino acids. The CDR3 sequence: CASSFSRVPGELFF. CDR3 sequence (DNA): TGTGCCAGCAGCTTTAGCAGGGTACCCGGGGAGCTGTTTTTT.

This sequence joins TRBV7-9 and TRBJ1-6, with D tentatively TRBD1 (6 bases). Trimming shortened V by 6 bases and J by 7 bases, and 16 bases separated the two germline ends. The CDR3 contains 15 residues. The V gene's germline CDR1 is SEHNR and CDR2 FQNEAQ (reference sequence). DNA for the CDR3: TGTGCCAGCAGTACTATGGGGGCCCACAATTCACCCCTCCACTTT. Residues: CASSTMGAHNSPLHF.

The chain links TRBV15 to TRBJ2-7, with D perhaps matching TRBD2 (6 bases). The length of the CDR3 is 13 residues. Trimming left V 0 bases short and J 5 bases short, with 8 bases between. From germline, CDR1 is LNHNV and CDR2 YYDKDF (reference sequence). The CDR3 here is CATSRDRGNEQYF. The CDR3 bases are TGTGCCACCAGCAGAGATCGGGGGAACGAGCAGTACTTC. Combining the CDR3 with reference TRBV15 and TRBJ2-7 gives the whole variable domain DAMVIQNPRYQVTQFGKPVTLSCSQTLNHNVMYWYQQKSSQAPKLLFHYYDKDFNNEADTPDNFQSRRPNTSFCFLDIRSPGLGDTAMYLCATSRDRGNEQYFGPGTRLTVT.

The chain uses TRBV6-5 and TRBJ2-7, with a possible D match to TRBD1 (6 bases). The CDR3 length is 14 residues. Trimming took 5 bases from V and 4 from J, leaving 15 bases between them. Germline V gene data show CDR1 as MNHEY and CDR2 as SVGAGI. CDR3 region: CASSRAGARYEQYF. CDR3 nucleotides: TGTGCCAGCAGTAGGGCAGGGGCTAGGTACGAGCAGTACTTC.

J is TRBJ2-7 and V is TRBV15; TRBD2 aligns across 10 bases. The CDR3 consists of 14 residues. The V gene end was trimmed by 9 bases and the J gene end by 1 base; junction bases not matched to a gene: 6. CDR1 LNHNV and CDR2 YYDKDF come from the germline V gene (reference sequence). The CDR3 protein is CATAVTSGSYEQYF. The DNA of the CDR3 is TGTGCCACGGCCGTGACTAGCGGGTCCTACGAGCAGTACTTC.